These T cell receptor beta chains were read from a single sample in a study of beta chain features in type 1 diabetes. Generated by immunoSEQ multiplex PCR, the TCRdb table keeps only in-frame clones and is missing some. The sample shows 120,000 or so clones, approximately 16% of them seen only once. The specimen sequenced was central memory CD4+ T cells from blood. Source of these receptors: a man in his thirties or forties with type 1 diabetes. The CDR3 runs from the conserved cysteine through the conserved F or W. The D gene is left open where the match is weak. Clone size is shown for a subset of rows, as once, few, many or a class of expanded clone.

d_call	clone_size	v_call	j_call	cdr3_aa	cdr3_nt
TRBD1	-	TRBV10-3	TRBJ2-7	CAISARDSSYEQYF	TGTGCCATCAGTGCACGGGACAGCTCCTACGAGCAGTACTTC
TRBD2	-	TRBV29-1	TRBJ2-3	CSVGGPAGEADTQYF	TGCAGCGTGGGCGGTCCAGCGGGGGAAGCGGATACGCAGTATTTT
-	few	TRBV7-9	TRBJ2-3	CASSLDGAYTDTQYF	TGTGCCAGCAGCTTGGACGGGGCGTACACAGATACGCAGTATTTT
TRBD2	-	TRBV4-2	TRBJ2-3	CASSPLTSGGGTSTDTQYF	TGTGCCAGCAGCCCGCTAACTAGCGGGGGGGGAACTAGCACAGATACGCAGTATTTT
TRBD1	-	TRBV5-1	TRBJ2-4	CASSLVETGEDIQYF	TGCGCCAGCAGCTTGGTAGAGACAGGGGAGGACATTCAGTACTTC
-	-	TRBV4-3	TRBJ2-1	CASSQDPLLGDSYNEQFF	TGCGCCAGCAGCCAAGATCCCCTTCTGGGGGACTCCTACAATGAGCAGTTCTTC
-	-	TRBV7-9	TRBJ2-2	CASSLHGVTGELFF	TGTGCCAGCAGCTTACACGGGGTCACCGGGGAGCTGTTTTTT
-	-	TRBV7-2	TRBJ2-7	CASSLGGNSYEQYF	TGTGCCAGCAGCTTAGGCGGAAACTCCTACGAGCAGTACTTC
TRBD2	few	TRBV7-3	TRBJ2-3	CASARASGGTDTQYF	TGTGCCAGCGCGAGGGCTAGCGGGGGCACAGATACGCAGTATTTT
-	-	TRBV19	TRBJ1-6	CASSMGTSEHNSPLHF	TGTGCCAGTAGTATGGGGACATCTGAGCATAATTCACCCCTCCACTTT
-	-	TRBV28	TRBJ1-5	CASRQFNQPQHF	TGTGCCAGTCGACAGTTTAATCAGCCCCAGCATTTT
-	-	TRBV6-5	TRBJ1-5	CASSYSDPGGNQPQHF	TGTGCCAGCAGTTACTCCGACCCCGGTGGCAATCAGCCCCAGCATTTT
-	few	TRBV4-2	TRBJ2-1	CASSQDPGASYNEQFF	TGTGCCAGCAGCCAAGATCCCGGGGCCTCCTACAATGAGCAGTTCTTC
-	-	TRBV7-2	TRBJ2-1	CASSLAKMNGVQFF	TGTGCCAGCAGCTTAGCTAAGATGAATGGGGTGCAGTTCTTC
TRBD1	-	TRBV19	TRBJ2-5	CASKFDREETQYF	TGTGCCAGTAAATTCGACAGGGAGGAGACCCAGTACTTC
-	-	TRBV2	TRBJ2-7	CASSDRPEQYF	TGTGCCAGCAGTGACCGTCCCGAGCAGTACTTC
TRBD1	-	TRBV7-6	TRBJ1-6	CASSATGDSPLHF	TGTGCCAGCAGCGCCACAGGGGATTCACCCCTCCACTTT
-	many	TRBV7-9	TRBJ1-2	CASSSNSFSNYGYTF	TGTGCCAGCAGCTCGAACAGTTTCTCTAACTATGGCTACACCTTC
-	many	TRBV2	TRBJ2-3	CASSEREGTQYF	TGTGCCAGCAGTGAGAGGGAAGGGACGCAGTATTTT
-	few	TRBV7-2	TRBJ2-5	CASSLAGAETQYF	TGTGCCAGCAGCTTAGCAGGGGCAGAGACCCAGTACTTC
-	many	TRBV29-1	TRBJ2-3	CSAQEYTDTQYF	TGCAGCGCTCAGGAATACACAGATACGCAGTATTTT
-	few	TRBV5-5	TRBJ2-7	CASSARPGTQPREQYF	TGTGCCAGCAGCGCCCGACCCGGGACACAACCCCGAGAGCAGTACTTC
TRBD2	few	TRBV15	TRBJ2-1	CATSRGGGVVNNEQFF	TGTGCCACCAGCAGAGGTGGGGGGGTGGTTAACAATGAGCAGTTCTTC